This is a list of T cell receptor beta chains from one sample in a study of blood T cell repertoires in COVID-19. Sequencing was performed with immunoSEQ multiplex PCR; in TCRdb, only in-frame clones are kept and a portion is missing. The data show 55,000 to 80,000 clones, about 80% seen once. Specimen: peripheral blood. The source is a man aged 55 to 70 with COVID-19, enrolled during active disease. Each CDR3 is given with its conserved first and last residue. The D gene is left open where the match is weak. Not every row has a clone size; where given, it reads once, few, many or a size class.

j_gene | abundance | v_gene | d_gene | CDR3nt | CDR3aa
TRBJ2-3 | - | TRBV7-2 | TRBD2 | TGTGCCAGCAGCTCGACTAGCGGGAATGCAGATACGCAGTATTTT | CASSSTSGNADTQYF
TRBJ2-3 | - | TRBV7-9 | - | TGTGCCAGCAGCTTAATAGAACTGGATACGCAGTATTTT | CASSLIELDTQYF
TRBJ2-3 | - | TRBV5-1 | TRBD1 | TGCGCCAGCAGCCCGGCTCGGCAGGGGGCTTCAGATACGCAGTATTTT | CASSPARQGASDTQYF
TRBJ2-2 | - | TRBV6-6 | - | TGTGCCAGCAGTCTCCCACCCTTTGGGAGCGGTGGAAACACCGGGGAGCTGTTTTTT | CASSLPPFGSGGNTGELFF
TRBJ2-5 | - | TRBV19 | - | TGTGCCAGTACCCCTGGGGGGCAAGAGACCCAGTACTTC | CASTPGGQETQYF
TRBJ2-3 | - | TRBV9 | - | TGTGCCAGCAGCGTAGCTACAGATACGCAGTATTTT | CASSVATDTQYF
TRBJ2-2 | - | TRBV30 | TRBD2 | TGTAGCGGGGGCAGGGCGACCGGGGAGCTGTTTTTT | CSGGRATGELFF
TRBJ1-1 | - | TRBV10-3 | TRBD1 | TGTGCCATCAGTGAGGGTAGGACAGGGGGGAACACTGAAGCTTTCTTT | CAISEGRTGGNTEAFF
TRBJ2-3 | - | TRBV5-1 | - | TGCGCCAGCAGCCCCGGGACAATAACAGATACGCAGTATTTT | CASSPGTITDTQYF
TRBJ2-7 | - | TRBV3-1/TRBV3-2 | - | TGTGCCAGCAGCCAAGGCGATCAGGGGCAGTACTTC | CASSQGDQGQYF
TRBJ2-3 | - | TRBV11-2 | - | TGTGCCAGCAGCTTAGTCCGGGGATTCACAGATACGCAGTATTTT | CASSLVRGFTDTQYF
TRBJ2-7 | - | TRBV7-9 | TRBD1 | TGTGCCAGCAGCCACAGGGGACCCTACGAGCAGTACTTC | CASSHRGPYEQYF
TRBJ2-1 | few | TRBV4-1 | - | TGCGCCAGCAGCCATATACTCCGCACGAGCTCCTACAATGAGCAGTTCTTC | CASSHILRTSSYNEQFF
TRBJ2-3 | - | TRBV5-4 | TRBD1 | TGTGCCAGCAGCGGGGGACAGAGCACAGATACGCAGTATTTT | CASSGGQSTDTQYF
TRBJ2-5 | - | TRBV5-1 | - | TGCGCCAGCAGCTTGGAGACAGCACAAGAGACCCAGTACTTC | CASSLETAQETQYF
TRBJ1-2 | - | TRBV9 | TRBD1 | TGTGCCAGCAGCGGACAGGGGGCCTATGGCTACACCTTC | CASSGQGAYGYTF
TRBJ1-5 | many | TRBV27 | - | TGTGCCAGCAGTCCTCAGGGCCTCCAGCATTTT | CASSPQGLQHF
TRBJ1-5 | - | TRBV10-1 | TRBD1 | TGCGCCAGCAGGGGACAGGGCAATCAGCCCCAGCATTTT | CASRGQGNQPQHF
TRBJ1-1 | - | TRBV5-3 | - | TGTGCCAGAAGACAGAGGGCCAGAAGGGTGAACACTGAAGCTTTCTTT | CARRQRARRVNTEAFF
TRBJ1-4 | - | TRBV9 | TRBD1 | TGTGCCAGCAGCACTTCAGGGGGGACTAATGAAAAACTGTTTTTT | CASSTSGGTNEKLFF
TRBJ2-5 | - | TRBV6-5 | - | TGTGCCAGCAATGGGGGGTTGGGCCGTCAAGAGACCCAGTACTTC | CASNGGLGRQETQYF
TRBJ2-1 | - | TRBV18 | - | TGTGCCAGCTCACCACGTCGGGAAGGTGAGCAGTTCTTC | CASSPRREGEQFF
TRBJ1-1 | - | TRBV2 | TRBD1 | TGTGCCAGCAGTCCGAAATCGACAGGGGAGGGGACTGAAGCTTTCTTT | CASSPKSTGEGTEAFF
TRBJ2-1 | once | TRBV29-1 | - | TGCAGCGTTGAAGGATGGGAGAATGAGCAGTTCTTC | CSVEGWENEQFF
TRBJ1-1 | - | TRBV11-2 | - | TGTGCCAGCAGCCTTCAATTTCGGGGTACTGAAGCTTTCTTT | CASSLQFRGTEAFF
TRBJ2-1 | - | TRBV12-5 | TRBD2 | TGTGCTAGTGGTTTGGTCCGTGAGGGGCGGGGGATTTACAATGAGCAGTTCTTC | CASGLVREGRGIYNEQFF
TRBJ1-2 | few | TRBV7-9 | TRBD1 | TGTGCCAGCAGCGTTCCGGGACAGGGTCCCTATGGCTACACCTTC | CASSVPGQGPYGYTF
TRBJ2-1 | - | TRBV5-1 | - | TGCGCCAGCAGCCCCGGGGCCTACAATGAGCAGTTCTTC | CASSPGAYNEQFF
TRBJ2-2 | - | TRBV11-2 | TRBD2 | TGTGCCAGCAGCTTAAGAGCGGGAGGGAACACCGGGGAGCTGTTTTTT | CASSLRAGGNTGELFF
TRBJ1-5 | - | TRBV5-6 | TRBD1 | TGTGCCAGCAGCTTGTTCCGGACAGGGTCGGATCAGCCCCAGCATTTT | CASSLFRTGSDQPQHF
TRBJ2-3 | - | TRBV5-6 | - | TGTGCCAGCAGCTTGGAGCTTCAGCGGACCACAGATACGCAGTATTTT | CASSLELQRTTDTQYF
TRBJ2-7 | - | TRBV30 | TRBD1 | TGTGCCTGGACAGGGGGCTACGAGCAGTACTTC | CAWTGGYEQYF
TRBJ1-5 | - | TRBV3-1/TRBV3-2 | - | TGTGCCAGCAGCCAAGGACAGTTCCAGCCCCAGCATTTT | CASSQGQFQPQHF
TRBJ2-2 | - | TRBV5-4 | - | TGTGCCAGCAGCCAAGGACTGATCTCAAACACCGGGGAGCTGTTTTTT | CASSQGLISNTGELFF
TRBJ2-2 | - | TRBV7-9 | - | TGTGCCAGCAGCTTGTCTCCGGGACAGAACACCGGGGAGCTGTTTTTT | CASSLSPGQNTGELFF
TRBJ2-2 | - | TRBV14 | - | TGTGCCAGCAGCCAAGAATGGAGGGTGTCCGGGGAGCTGTTTTTT | CASSQEWRVSGELFF
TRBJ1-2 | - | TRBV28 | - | TGTGCCAGCTCGGAACAGGACTATGGCTACACCTTC | CASSEQDYGYTF
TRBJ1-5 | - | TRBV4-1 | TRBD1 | TGCGCCAGCAGCCCGGGACCAGGGGGCGAATATAGCAATCAGCCCCAGCATTTT | CASSPGPGGEYSNQPQHF
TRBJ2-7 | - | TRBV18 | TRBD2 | TGTGCCAGCTCACAATTATCGGGGGGGCAAGGAGAGCAGTACTTC | CASSQLSGGQGEQYF
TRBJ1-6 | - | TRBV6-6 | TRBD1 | TGTGCCAGCAGTTGGGACAGTTATAATTCACCCCTCCACTTT | CASSWDSYNSPLHF
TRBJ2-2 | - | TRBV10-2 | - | TGCGCCAGCAAATTTAACGGGGAGCTGTTTTTT | CASKFNGELFF
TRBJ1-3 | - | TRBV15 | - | TGTGCCACCAGCCAGAGGGGAAACACCATATATTTT | CATSQRGNTIYF
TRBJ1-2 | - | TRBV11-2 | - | TGTGCCAGCAGCGTTTACGGGACTCAGGGTGGCTACACCTTC | CASSVYGTQGGYTF
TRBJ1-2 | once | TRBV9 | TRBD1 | TGTGCCAGCAGCCCGGACAGGGTTAGTGGTGGCTACACCTTC | CASSPDRVSGGYTF
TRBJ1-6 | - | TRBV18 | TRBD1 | TGTGCCAGCTCACCAGGGGGGACAGGAGAATCCCCCCTCCACTTT | CASSPGGTGESPLHF
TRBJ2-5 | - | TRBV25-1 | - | TGTGCCAGCAGTGAACATACTAATGCAGAGACCCAGTACTTC | CASSEHTNAETQYF
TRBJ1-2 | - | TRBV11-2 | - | TGTGCCAGCAGCTTAGGTTTCGGGGATGGCTACACCTTC | CASSLGFGDGYTF
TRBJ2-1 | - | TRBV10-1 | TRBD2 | TGCGCCAGCAGTGAGCCGGGTAGCGGGAGTACCAATGAGCAGTTCTTC | CASSEPGSGSTNEQFF
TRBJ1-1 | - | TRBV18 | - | TGTGCCAGCTCACCACTCTTAGGACAAGACACTGAAGCTTTCTTT | CASSPLLGQDTEAFF
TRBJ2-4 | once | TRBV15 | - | TGTGCCACCAGCAGAGTTGTGTACCACCACAGAGGGAATAAAAACATTCAGTACTTC | CATSRVVYHHRGNKNIQYF
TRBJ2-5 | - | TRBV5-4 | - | TGTGCCAGCAGGCCTGCCAGGGACCAAGAGACCCAGTACTTC | CASRPARDQETQYF
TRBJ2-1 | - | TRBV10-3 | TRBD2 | TGTGCCATCAGTAGAGCGGGGGGGAACAATGAGCAGTTCTTC | CAISRAGGNNEQFF
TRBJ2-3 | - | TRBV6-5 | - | TGTGCCAGCAGGGCTTATGCGGGATCCACAGATACGCAGTATTTT | CASRAYAGSTDTQYF
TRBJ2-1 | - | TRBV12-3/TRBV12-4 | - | TGTGCCAGCATCTCGTACCGGGACAATGAGCAGTTCTTC | CASISYRDNEQFF
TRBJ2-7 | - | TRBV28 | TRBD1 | TGTGCCAGCAGTACGACAGGGGCTCTACTCTACGAGCAGTACTTC | CASSTTGALLYEQYF
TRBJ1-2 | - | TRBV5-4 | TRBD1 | TGTGCCAGCAGCCCCCGACAGGGGGCAGACTATGGCTACACCTTC | CASSPRQGADYGYTF
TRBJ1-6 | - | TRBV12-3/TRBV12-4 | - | TGTGCCAGCAGTTTGAGTCGATATTCACCCCTCCACTTT | CASSLSRYSPLHF
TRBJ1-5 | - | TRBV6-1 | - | TGTGCCAGCAGTGAAGAGACAATTAGCAATCAGCCCCAGCATTTT | CASSEETISNQPQHF